The 8 T cell receptor beta chains below were found in one sample sequenced in a study. Sequencing used immunoSEQ multiplex PCR; TCRdb keeps in-frame clones, though not all of them. The repertoire consists of 45,000 to 60,000 clones, with 90% to 95% occurring once and the leading ten covering approximately 12%. The sequenced material came from PBMCs. These receptors all stem from a man in his forties or fifties with rheumatoid arthritis.

The V call is TRBV10-3, the J call TRBJ2-1, with 14 bases lining up with TRBD2. The CDR3 is 14 residues long. Germline CDR1 and CDR2: ENHRY and SYGVKD. V lost 7 bases to trimming and J lost 8 bases; unmatched junction nucleotides: 4. The CDR3 here is CAIMGTSGSHEQFF. The CDR3 DNA follows: TGTGCCATCATGGGGACTAGCGGGAGCCATGAGCAGTTCTTC.

This chain uses TRBV11-3 with TRBJ1-1; D not resolved. The V end was cut by 0 bases, the J end by 1 base, with 9 bases between. There are 15 residues in the CDR3. Germline-derived CDR1 and CDR2 are SGHNT and YENEEA. CDR3 region: CASSLDGRRNTEAFF. CDR3 nucleotide sequence: TGTGCCAGCAGCTTAGATGGGCGCCGGAACACTGAAGCTTTCTTT.

This rearrangement joins TRBV6-2 or TRBV6-3 to TRBJ2-1; D gene unclear. Germline CDR1 reads MNHEY; CDR2 reads SVGEGT. The CDR3 length is 14 residues. V gave up 2 bases and J gave up 2 bases, with 7 bases separating them. CDR3 bases: TGTGCCAGCAGTTACACCACCACCTACAATGAGCAGTTCTTC. Its protein product is CASSYTTTYNEQFF.

The table lists this clone with a count of one. The rearrangement joins TRBV9 to TRBJ2-2, with 11 bases that match TRBD2. This CDR3 comprises 16 residues. Germline V gene lookup returns CDR1 SGDLS and CDR2 YYNGEE. Trimming at V came to 7 bases and at J to 7 bases, leaving 12 bases not matched to a gene. The CDR3 reads CASRRLAGGPGGELFF. For the CDR3, the DNA is TGTGCCAGCCGGCGGTTAGCGGGAGGGCCTGGCGGGGAGCTGTTTTTT.

The chain links TRBV13 to TRBJ2-2; D gene unclear. The germline CDR1 and CDR2 sequences are PRHDT and FYEKMQ (reference sequence). The CDR3 contains 15 residues. Trimming removed 4 bases from V and 4 bases from J, with 13 bases in between. Written as DNA, the CDR3 is TGTGCCAGCAGCTACACGAGGATCCTCACCGGGGAGCTGTTTTTT. Amino acid sequence: CASSYTRILTGELFF.

The V gene is TRBV7-8, the J gene TRBJ2-2; 7 nucleotides align to TRBD2. The length of the CDR3 is 15 residues. Germline CDR1 reads SGHVS; CDR2 reads FQNEAQ. V trimming: 8 bases; J trimming: 5 bases; junction bases outside the gene matches: 11. CDR3 nucleotides: TGTGCCAGCCATTTTTTGCGGGAGAGAACCGGGGAGCTGTTTTTT. Its translation is CASHFLRERTGELFF.

The rearrangement uses TRBV4-2 and TRBJ2-2, with a weak D call TRBD2 (6 bases). Deletions cut 0 bases from V and 0 bases from J, with 11 bases between. CDR1 is LGHNA, CDR2 YNFKEQ, per germline. The CDR3 loop spans 17 amino acids. In DNA form, the CDR3 reads TGTGCCAGCAGCCAAGAGGGACGGGGGACGAACACCGGGGAGCTGTTTTTT. Translation gives CASSQEGRGTNTGELFF.

This chain joins TRBV12-3 or TRBV12-4 and TRBJ1-1; D is uncertain. The CDR3 covers 13 residues. Between the trimmed V and J ends, which lost 3 bases and 3 bases, there was a span of 8 bases. CDR3 sequence: CASSFGGDTEAFF. The CDR3 region has the DNA TGTGCCAGCAGTTTCGGTGGGGACACTGAAGCTTTCTTT.